This TCR beta chain was recorded in a study of blood T cell repertoires in COVID-19. About the study: COVID-19 samples from acute and convalescent phases originated in the United States, Italy and Spain. PBMCs, B-cell-depleted T cells, or T cells were the source of the cDNA or gDNA that made up the material.

This clone was found once. The CDR3 extends over 14 amino acids. The V and J ends lost 3 bases and 1 base, in that order; junction bases with no gene match: 0. Per germline, CDR1 LNHNV and CDR2 YYDKDF (reference sequence). As processed by the authors: Reference gene primer amplification gave estimated nucleated cell counts. This table comes from immunoSEQ multiplex PCR, and its TCRdb copy is limited to in-frame clones, with some not included. The V and J calls and clone size were taken over from that table, and D and trimming were inferred from the DNA. The data show some 100,000 clones, roughly 86% seen once.

The specimen was peripheral blood. The J gene is TRBJ1-1, the V gene TRBV15, with 9 nucleotides matching TRBD1. This TCR was recovered from a man between 45 and 60 years old with acute or convalescent COVID-19. CDR3 sequence: CATSRDRGNTEAFF. The CDR3 DNA is TGTGCCACCAGCAGGGACAGGGGGAACACTGAAGCTTTCTTT.